What follows are 12 T cell receptor beta chains derived from one specimen sequenced in a study of identical twins. TCRdb re-called the 5' RACE reads with MiXCR, one entry per CDR3 protein. Of about 150,000 distinct CDR3 sequences listed, around 3.6% are singletons. Sequences were obtained from memory T cells sorted from blood. The receptors were gathered from a man between 18 and 35 years old in good health.

This clonotype turned up a few times. J is TRBJ2-3 and V is TRBV11-3; no reliable D call. CDR3 length: 11 amino acids. V lost 7 bases, J lost 4 bases, and 6 bases lay in between. From germline, CDR1 is SGHNT and CDR2 YENEEA. The CDR3 DNA sequence: TGTGCCAGCAAAACGGCAGATACGCAGTATTTT. Protein product: CASKTADTQYF.

This clonotype was found a few times. The chain recombines TRBV3-1 with TRBJ2-1; 8 bases are shared with TRBD2. V lost 3 bases to trimming and J lost 6 bases; unmatched junction nucleotides: 10. The CDR3 runs to 16 residues. Germline values: CDR1 LGHDT, CDR2 YNNKEL (reference sequence). CDR3 nucleotide sequence: TGTGCCAGCAGCCAGAGAGCGGGAGTCGGTTCCAATGAGCAGTTCTTC. It translates to CASSQRAGVGSNEQFF.

In its sample, this clonotype was seen many times. This chain joins TRBV7-2 and TRBJ2-7, with 10 bases matching TRBD2. The germline V gene has CDR1 SGHTA and CDR2 FQGNSA. Trimming cost V 1 base and J 8 bases; bases outside gene matches: 8. The CDR3 is 15 amino acids. The CDR3, as DNA: TGTGCCAGCAGCTTAGGGGGGTCTAGCGGGAGTCAGCAGTACTTC. This sequence encodes CASSLGGSSGSQQYF.

This clonotype was observed a handful of times. The CDR3 DNA reads as TGTGCCAGTAAAGCGGGGACAGGCCGACGCTATGGCTACACCTTC. Its protein is CASKAGTGRRYGYTF. V and J are TRBV19 and TRBJ1-2; 8 nucleotides line up with TRBD1. The CDR3 has 15 residues. The V segment lost 7 bases and the J segment 4 bases; nucleotides outside the gene matches: 11. Germline CDR1 reads LNHDA; CDR2 reads SQIVND (reference sequence).

The chain couples TRBV30 to TRBJ2-5; D is unclear. The germline V gene encodes CDR1 GTSNPN and CDR2 SVGIG (reference sequence). V was shortened by 5 bases and J by 3 bases, with 13 bases between the two germline ends. This CDR3 has 13 amino acids. The CDR3 sequence: CAWGKTSKETQYF. DNA of the CDR3: TGTGCCTGGGGGAAGACCTCAAAAGAGACCCAGTACTTC. The whole variable domain, remainder taken from reference TRBV30 and TRBJ2-5, is SQTIHQWPATLVQPVGSPLSLECTVEGTSNPNLYWYRQAAGRGLQLLFYSVGIGQISSEVPQNLSASRPQDRQFILSSKKLLLSDSGFYLCAWGKTSKETQYFGPGTRLLVL.

This clonotype was picked up many times. The chain recombines TRBV19 with TRBJ1-1, with D maybe TRBD1 (5 bases). Germline V CDR1 and CDR2: LNHDA, SQIVND (reference sequence). The CDR3 runs 14 residues. V lost 4 bases and J lost 0, with 9 bases in between. The CDR3 nucleotides are TGTGCCAGTAGTAAACAGGAAATGAACACTGAAGCTTTCTTT. The encoded protein is CASSKQEMNTEAFF. Filled out from reference TRBV19 and TRBJ1-1, the complete variable domain reads DGGITQSPKYLFRKEGQNVTLSCEQNLNHDAMYWYRQDPGQGLRLIYYSQIVNDFQKGDIAEGYSVSREKKESFPLTVTSAQKNPTAFYLCASSKQEMNTEAFFGQGTRLTVV.

This clonotype was found many times. The CDR3 reads CASSQDQVTDTQYF. CDR3 DNA sequence: TGTGCCAGCAGCCAAGATCAGGTTACAGATACGCAGTATTTT. The V gene is TRBV4-2, the J gene TRBJ2-3; D not resolved. CDR3 size: 14 residues. The germline V gene has CDR1 LGHNA and CDR2 YNFKEQ. Between the trimmed V and J ends, which lost 0 bases and 3 bases, there was a span of 7 bases.

The table lists this clonotype with many counts. The rearrangement joins TRBV5-1 to TRBJ2-6; D remains unclear. Trimming took 5 bases from V and 0 from J, leaving 6 bases between them. The germline V gene has CDR1 SGHRS and CDR2 YFSETQ. This CDR3 is 14 amino acids long. CDR3 sequence: CASSTASGANVLTF. The CDR3 nucleotides are TGCGCCAGCAGTACAGCCTCTGGGGCCAACGTCCTGACTTTC.

This clonotype was seen at least ten times. The rearrangement joins TRBV12-3 or TRBV12-4 to TRBJ1-4; 7 nucleotides align to TRBD1. Unmatched junction bases numbered 3, after V lost 6 bases and J lost 5 bases. CDR3 length: 13 amino acids. The CDR3 region is CASSPGQNEKLFF. DNA for the CDR3: TGTGCCAGCAGCCCGGGACAGAATGAAAAACTGTTTTTT.

In its sample, this clonotype was seen many times. The gene calls are TRBV29-1 and TRBJ1-1; maybe TRBD1 (6 bases). The CDR3 runs 11 residues. V lost 7 bases and J 5 bases, leaving 11 bases between the germline ends. Germline V gene data show CDR1 as SQVTM and CDR2 as ANQGSEA. In nucleotides, the CDR3 is TGCAGCGCTGGAGGGGGAACTGAAGCTTTCTTT. It encodes CSAGGGTEAFF.

V gene TRBV2 combines with J gene TRBJ1-5, with D possibly being TRBD1 (5 bases). CDR3 length: 13 amino acids. The V end lost 7 bases, the J end lost 6 bases, and 13 bases lay between the germline ends. The V gene's germline CDR1 is SNHLY and CDR2 FYNNEI. The CDR3 nucleotides read TGTGCCAGCAAAAGCAGGGAAGGTCAGCCCCAGCATTTT. This gives the protein CASKSREGQPQHF.

This clonotype was counted ten times or more. The chain carries TRBV5-1 and TRBJ2-1; 14 bases line up with TRBD2. Per the germline V gene, CDR1 is SGHRS and CDR2 is YFSETQ. With V trimmed by 4 bases and J by 8 bases, 2 bases remained unmatched. The CDR3 has 14 amino acids. The CDR3 DNA sequence: TGCGCCAGCAGCCCGGGACTAGCGGGGGATGAGCAGTTCTTC. The encoded protein is CASSPGLAGDEQFF.